This T cell receptor (beta chain) was profiled in a study of blood T cell repertoires in COVID-19. Study as a whole: COVID-19 samples, acute and convalescent, were from the United States, Italy and Spain.

This CDR3 has 13 amino acids. Germline loops: CDR1 MRHNA, CDR2 SNTAGT. Trimming took 6 bases from V and 3 from J, leaving 11 bases between them. Allocation to cohorts depended on clinical history reported by the participants. Cohort 3 recovery required two negative PCRs, clearance, or symptom resolution. Method: immunoSEQ multiplex PCR; TCRdb's copy keeps in-frame clones and lacks some. The sample lists a few hundred thousand clones, around four fifths seen once, with less than 6% in the top ten. The TCR comes from a woman aged 45-60 years who had recovered from COVID-19. This chain connects TRBV6-4 to TRBJ1-1; D is unclear. Sample: PBMCs or T cells enriched from blood (not recorded which). CDR3 sequence reads: CASSPTRDTEAFF. Written as DNA, the CDR3 is TGTGCCAGCAGCCCCACCCGAGACACTGAAGCTTTCTTT.